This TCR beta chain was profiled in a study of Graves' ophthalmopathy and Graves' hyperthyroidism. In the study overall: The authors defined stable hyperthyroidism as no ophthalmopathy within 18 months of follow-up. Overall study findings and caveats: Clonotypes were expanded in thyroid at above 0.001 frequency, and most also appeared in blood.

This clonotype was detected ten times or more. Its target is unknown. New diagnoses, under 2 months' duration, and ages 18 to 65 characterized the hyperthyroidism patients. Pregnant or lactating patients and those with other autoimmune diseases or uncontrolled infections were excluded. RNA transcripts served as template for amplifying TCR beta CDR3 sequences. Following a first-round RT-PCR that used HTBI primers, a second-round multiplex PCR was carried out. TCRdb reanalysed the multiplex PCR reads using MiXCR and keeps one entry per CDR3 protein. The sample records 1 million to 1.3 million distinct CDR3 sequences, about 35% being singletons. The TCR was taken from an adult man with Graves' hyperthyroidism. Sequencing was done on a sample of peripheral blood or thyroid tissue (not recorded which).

The CDR3 spells CASSNSGTGWNLAQHF. For the CDR3, the DNA is TGTGCCAGTAGTAACTCCGGGACAGGGTGGAATTTGGCCCAGCATTTT. The rearrangement uses TRBV19 and TRBJ1-5; TRBD1 aligns across 9 bases. The V gene's germline CDR1 is LNHDA and CDR2 SQIVND (reference sequence). Trimming cost V 4 bases and J 11 bases; bases outside gene matches: 15. CDR3 length: 16 amino acids.